The TCR beta chain under discussion was sequenced for a study of blood T cell repertoires in COVID-19 (dated by TCRdb to 2018 to 2021). Study-level background: The collaborator samples originated in the United States, Italy and Spain and spanned the acute and convalescent phases of COVID-19. Nearly every sample came with metadata listing a de-identified subject ID, COVID-19 status, age in years and sex. The samples were drawn from two sources: the first 160 participants of the ongoing ImmuneRACE study, and 1,000 to 1,500 subjects contributed by 6 global collaborators. Subjects who had been exposed to COVID-19, were actively infected with it, or had recovered from it provided the deeply sampled blood TCRbeta repertoires that made up the dataset. The material from the prospective study consisted of cDNA or gDNA derived from T cells, B-cell-depleted T cells, or PBMCs. HLA class I and class II types, where available, came from metadata supplied by the sample provider rather than from assay-based typing. A freely available public database, intended as a resource for researchers studying the immune response to SARS-CoV-2, is where the repertoires were released.

TCRbeta CDR3 regions were amplified from genomic DNA by means of the immunoSEQ Assay, a bias-controlled multiplex PCR. In the paper's pipeline: Within the assay, amplification of reference gene primers was used to estimate how many nucleated cells each sample contained. Sequence reads were collapsed and filtered to measure the absolute abundance of every unique TCRbeta CDR3 rearrangement. Productive Simpson clonality was computed per sample as the square root of Simpson's diversity index over productive rearrangements. In its TCRdb copy, this immuneACCESS table keeps in-frame sequences only and misses some clones. Where compared with another copy, unresolved V genes explain less than half of these, and the others have no known cause. V, J and clone size derive from that table, while D and trimming were established from the DNA sequence. Present in this sample are 200,000 to 250,000 clones, 82% of which were seen just once. The ten largest clones take up 7.5% to 9.5% of the sample.

The research as a whole found: How much clinical and demographic metadata was included differed by source and by participant, and the metadata was provided uncurated.

At one collaborating source in Seattle, patients were enrolled during active infection and were followed longitudinally through the course of disease. Each collaborating institution followed its own protocols to collect whole blood in K2EDTA tubes. For TCRbeta analysis, collaborators shipped samples in one of three forms: frozen whole blood, isolated PBMCs, or DNA extracted from either of those sample types. With respect to this clone: The antigen it recognizes is unknown. One base away there is no much larger clone; base qualities are not given.

The V end gives up 4 bases and the J end 5 bases, leaving 6 bases in the junction not matched to a gene. CDR1 and CDR2, looked up from the germline V gene, are SGHDN and FVKESK. From its cysteine to its phenylalanine, the CDR3 spans 14 amino acids. Kept here is only the CDR3 DNA, which spans 42 bases and is read in frame from base 1. The rearranged chain carries TRBV14 and TRBJ1-2, with 8 middle bases fitting TRBD1. The specimen was peripheral blood. The receptor was derived from a woman of 80 years or more with COVID-19, enrolled during active disease. The base sequence is TGTGCCAGCAGCCTGGACAGGGAGCCGTATGGCTACACCTTC. It encodes CASSLDREPYGYTF.